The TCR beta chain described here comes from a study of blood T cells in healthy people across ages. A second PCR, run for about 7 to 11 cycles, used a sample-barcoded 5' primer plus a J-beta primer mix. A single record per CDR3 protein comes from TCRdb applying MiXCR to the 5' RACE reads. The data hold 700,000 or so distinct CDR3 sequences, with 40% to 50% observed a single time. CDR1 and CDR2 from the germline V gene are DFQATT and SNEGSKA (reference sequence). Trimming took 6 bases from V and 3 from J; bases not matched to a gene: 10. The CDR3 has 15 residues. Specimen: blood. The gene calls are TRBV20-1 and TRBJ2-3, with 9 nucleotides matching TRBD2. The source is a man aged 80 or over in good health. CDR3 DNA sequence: TGCAGTGCCTACAACCTAGCGGGGTTAACAGATACGCAGTATTTT. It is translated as CSAYNLAGLTDTQYF.